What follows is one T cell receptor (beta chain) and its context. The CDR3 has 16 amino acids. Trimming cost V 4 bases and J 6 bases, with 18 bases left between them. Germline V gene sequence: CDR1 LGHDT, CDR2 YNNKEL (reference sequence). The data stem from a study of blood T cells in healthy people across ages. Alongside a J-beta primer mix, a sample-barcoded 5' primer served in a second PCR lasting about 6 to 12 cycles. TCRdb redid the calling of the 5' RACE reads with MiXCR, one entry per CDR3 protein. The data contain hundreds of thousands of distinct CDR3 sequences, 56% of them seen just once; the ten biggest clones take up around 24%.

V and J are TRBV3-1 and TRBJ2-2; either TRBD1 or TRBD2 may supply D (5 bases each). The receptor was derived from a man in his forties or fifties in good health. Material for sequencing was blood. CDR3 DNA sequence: TGTGCCAGCAGCCTCACCGGGACGGTCCACCCCGGGGAGCTGTTTTTT. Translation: CASSLTGTVHPGELFF.